The 7 T cell receptor beta chains given below trace back to one sample, sequenced in a study of blood T cells in healthy people across ages. The authors ran a second PCR of 7 to 11 cycles using a sample-barcoded 5' primer and a J-beta primer mix. Each CDR3 protein gets one entry after TCRdb re-called the 5' RACE reads with MiXCR. The sample contains approximately 690,000 distinct CDR3 sequences, roughly two fifths of which appear only once. Material for sequencing was blood. These TCRs come from a man older than 75 in good health.

The chain combines TRBV3-1 with TRBJ1-1; 7 nucleotides agree with TRBD1. This CDR3 contains 15 residues. Germline-derived CDR1 and CDR2 are LGHDT and YNNKEL (reference sequence). V was clipped by 3 bases and J by 0 bases; unmatched bases: 4. The CDR3 DNA follows: TGTGCCAGCAGCCACTCGGACAGGATGAACACTGAAGCTTTCTTT. Translated, it gives CASSHSDRMNTEAFF. Filled out from reference TRBV3-1 and TRBJ1-1, the complete variable domain reads DTAVSQTPKYLVTQMGNDKSIKCEQNLGHDTMYWYKQDSKKFLKIMFSYNNKELIINETVPNRFSPKSPDKAHLNLHINSLELGDSAVYFCASSHSDRMNTEAFFGQGTRLTVV.

This clonotype has a handful of counts. This chain connects TRBV12-3 or TRBV12-4 to TRBJ2-3; D remains unclear. Trimming took off 5 bases at V and 6 bases at J, with 12 bases between the two ends. The CDR3 runs 13 residues. The CDR3 spells CASSLLPADTQYF. The CDR3 region has the DNA TGTGCCAGCAGTCTCTTACCGGCGGATACGCAGTATTTT.

V is TRBV3-1 and J is TRBJ2-1, with 7 bases matching TRBD2. The CDR3 spans 15 residues. V shed 4 bases and J 6 bases; nucleotides not matched to a gene: 9. CDR1 and CDR2 from the germline V gene are LGHDT and YNNKEL (reference sequence). The CDR3 coding sequence is TGTGCCAGCAGCCCGATTGATGGCGGGGGCAATGAGCAGTTCTTC. Translation gives CASSPIDGGGNEQFF.

The V and J genes are TRBV15 and TRBJ2-1; D might be TRBD1 (6 bases). Germline V gene data show CDR1 as LNHNV and CDR2 as YYDKDF (reference sequence). Trimming took off 1 base at V and 4 bases at J, with 20 bases between the two ends. The CDR3 totals 18 residues. Written as DNA, the CDR3 is TGTGCCACCAGCAGAGCCTTCCCCAGCAGGGGTGGTTACAATGAGCAGTTCTTC. This sequence encodes CATSRAFPSRGGYNEQFF.

The chain couples TRBV6-2 or TRBV6-3 to TRBJ1-2, with D uncertain. The germline V and J ends were trimmed by 4 bases and 6 bases, with 27 bases remaining between them. Germline V gene data show CDR1 as MNHEY and CDR2 as SVGEGT. This CDR3 has 18 residues. CDR3 protein: CASSSSNPGGVSSDGYTF. The DNA of the CDR3 is TGTGCCAGCAGTTCCTCAAACCCCGGCGGGGTCTCATCGGATGGCTACACCTTC.

This clonotype was seen a few times. The chain carries TRBV20-1 and TRBJ2-3; 9 bases map to TRBD2. After removal of 6 bases from V and 6 bases from J, the junction contained 4 bases not matched to a gene. CDR3 length: 12 amino acids. Germline V CDR1 and CDR2: DFQATT, SNEGSKA (reference sequence). The CDR3 sequence: CSAGLASDTQYF. The CDR3, as DNA: TGCAGTGCGGGACTAGCATCGGATACGCAGTATTTT.

This clonotype has a handful of counts. This chain connects TRBV5-1 to TRBJ2-3; TRBD1 matches at 7 bases. The V and J ends lost 0 bases and 9 bases, in that order; junction bases with no gene match: 7. In germline, CDR1 is SGHRS, CDR2 YFSETQ. This CDR3 is 14 amino acids long. CDR3 sequence reads: CASSLDRGFATQYF. The CDR3 coding sequence is TGCGCCAGCAGCTTGGACAGGGGTTTTGCAACGCAGTATTTT.